This TCR beta chain emerged from a study of radiotherapy plus CTLA-4 blockade in lung cancer. Turning to the study itself: Objective response rate was about 18%; disease control rate, around 30%.

Only in-frame clones appear in the TCRdb table, and some are missing; sequencing was by immunoSEQ multiplex PCR. The sample holds roughly 110,000 clones, around 85% seen once. Findings and caveats of the study: Radiotherapy with ipilimumab was followed by blood expansion of tumor-derived clones. Interferon-beta, together with early blood T cell clone dynamics, reportedly best predicted response.

Alongside CTLA-4 blockade with ipilimumab, patients with chemo-refractory metastatic non-small-cell lung cancer received focal radiation. Remarks on this clone: Its antigen is not identified.

This clonotype originated in a human donor with non-small cell lung cancer that progressed on radiotherapy plus ipilimumab. Some clones in this sample may be carry-over from other donors' samples. Here the sequenced sample was peripheral blood, taken from a patient treated with radiotherapy plus ipilimumab.

CDR3 DNA sequence: TGTGCCAGCAGCCAAGCCATGGTGGCACCCCTCCACTTT. Its protein is CASSQAMVAPLHF. V and J are TRBV14 and TRBJ1-6, with D hard to call. The CDR3 runs to 13 residues. CDR1 SGHDN and CDR2 FVKESK come from the germline V gene. V was clipped by 1 base and J by 11 bases, with 9 bases between them.